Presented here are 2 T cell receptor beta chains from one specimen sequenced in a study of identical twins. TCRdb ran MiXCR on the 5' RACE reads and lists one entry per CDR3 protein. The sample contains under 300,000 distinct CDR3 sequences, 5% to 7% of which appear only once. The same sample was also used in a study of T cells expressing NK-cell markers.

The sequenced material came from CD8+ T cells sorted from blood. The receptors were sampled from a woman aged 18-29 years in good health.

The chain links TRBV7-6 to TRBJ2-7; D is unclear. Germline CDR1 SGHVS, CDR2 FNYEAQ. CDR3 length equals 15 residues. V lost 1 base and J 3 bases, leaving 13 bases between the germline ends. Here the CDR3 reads CASSLGQSSLYEQYF. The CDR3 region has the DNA TGTGCCAGCAGCTTAGGTCAGTCCTCACTCTACGAGCAGTACTTC. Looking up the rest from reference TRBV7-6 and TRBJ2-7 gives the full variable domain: GAGVSQSPRYKVTKRGQDVALRCDPISGHVSLYWYRQALGQGPEFLTYFNYEAQQDKSGLPNDRFSAERPEGSISTLTIQRTEQRDSAMYRCASSLGQSSLYEQYFGPGTRLTVT.

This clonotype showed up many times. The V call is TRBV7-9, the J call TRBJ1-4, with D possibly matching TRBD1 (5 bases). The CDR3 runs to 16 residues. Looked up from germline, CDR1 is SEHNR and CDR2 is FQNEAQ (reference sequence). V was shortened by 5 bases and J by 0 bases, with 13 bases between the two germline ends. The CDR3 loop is CASSPASTATNEKLFF. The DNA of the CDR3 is TGTGCCAGCAGCCCTGCTTCGACAGCAACTAATGAAAAACTGTTTTTT.